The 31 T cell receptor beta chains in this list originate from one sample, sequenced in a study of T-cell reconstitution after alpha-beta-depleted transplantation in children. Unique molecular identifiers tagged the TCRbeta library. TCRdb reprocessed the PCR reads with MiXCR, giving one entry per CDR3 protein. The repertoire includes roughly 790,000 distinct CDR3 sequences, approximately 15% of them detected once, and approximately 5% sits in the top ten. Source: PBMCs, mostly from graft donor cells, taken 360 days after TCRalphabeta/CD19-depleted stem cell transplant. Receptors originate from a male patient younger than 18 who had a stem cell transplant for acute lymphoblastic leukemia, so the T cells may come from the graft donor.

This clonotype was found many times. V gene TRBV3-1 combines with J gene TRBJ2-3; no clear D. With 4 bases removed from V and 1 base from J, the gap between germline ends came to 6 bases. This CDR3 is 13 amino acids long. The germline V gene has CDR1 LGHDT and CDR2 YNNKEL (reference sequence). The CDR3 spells CASSRTGTDTQYF. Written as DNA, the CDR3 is TGTGCCAGCAGCCGGACGGGCACAGATACGCAGTATTTT.

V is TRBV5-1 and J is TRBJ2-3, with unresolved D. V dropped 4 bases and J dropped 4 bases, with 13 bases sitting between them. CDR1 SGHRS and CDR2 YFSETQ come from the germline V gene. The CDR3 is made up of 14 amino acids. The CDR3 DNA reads TGCGCCAGCAGCCCTCGGGCTGGCGCAGATACGCAGTATTTT. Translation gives CASSPRAGADTQYF.

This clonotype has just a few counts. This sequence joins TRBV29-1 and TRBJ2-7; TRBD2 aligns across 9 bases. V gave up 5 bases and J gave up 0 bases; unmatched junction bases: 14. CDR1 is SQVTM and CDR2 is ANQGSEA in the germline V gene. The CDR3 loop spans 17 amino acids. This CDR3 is CSVLTGISGRSSYEQYF. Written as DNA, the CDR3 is TGCAGCGTTCTCACAGGGATCAGCGGGAGGAGCTCCTACGAGCAGTACTTC.

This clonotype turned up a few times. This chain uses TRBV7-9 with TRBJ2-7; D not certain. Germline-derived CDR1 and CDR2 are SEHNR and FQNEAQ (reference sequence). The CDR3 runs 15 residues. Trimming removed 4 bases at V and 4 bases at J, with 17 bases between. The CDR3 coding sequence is TGTGCCAGCAGCTCTCAATTAAAGGCTTTATACGAGCAGTACTTC. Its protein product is CASSSQLKALYEQYF.

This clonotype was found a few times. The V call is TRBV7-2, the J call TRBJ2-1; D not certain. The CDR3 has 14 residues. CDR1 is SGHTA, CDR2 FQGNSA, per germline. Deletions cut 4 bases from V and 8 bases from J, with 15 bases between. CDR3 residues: CASSSYLNFDEQFF. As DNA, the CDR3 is TGTGCCAGCAGCTCTTACCTAAATTTCGATGAGCAGTTCTTC. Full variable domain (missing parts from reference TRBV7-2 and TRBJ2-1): GAGVSQSPSNKVTEKGKDVELRCDPISGHTALYWYRQSLGQGLEFLIYFQGNSAPDKSGLPSDRFSAERTGGSVSTLTIQRTQQEDSAVYLCASSSYLNFDEQFFGPGTRLTVL.

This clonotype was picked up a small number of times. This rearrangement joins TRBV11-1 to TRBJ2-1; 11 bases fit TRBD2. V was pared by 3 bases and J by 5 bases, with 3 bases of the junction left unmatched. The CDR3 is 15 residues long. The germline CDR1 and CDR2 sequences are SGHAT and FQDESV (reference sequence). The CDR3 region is CASSFSGRAHNEQFF. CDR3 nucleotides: TGTGCCAGCAGCTTTAGCGGGAGGGCCCACAATGAGCAGTTCTTC.

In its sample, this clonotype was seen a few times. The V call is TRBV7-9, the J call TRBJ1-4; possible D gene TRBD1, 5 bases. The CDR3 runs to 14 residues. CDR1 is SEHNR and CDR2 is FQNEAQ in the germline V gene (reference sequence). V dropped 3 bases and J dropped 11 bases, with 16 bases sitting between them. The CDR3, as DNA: TGTGCCAGCAGCTTTAAGACTCACGGGGGGAAACTGTTTTTT. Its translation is CASSFKTHGGKLFF. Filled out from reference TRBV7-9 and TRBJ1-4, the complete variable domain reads DTGVSQNPRHKITKRGQNVTFRCDPISEHNRLYWYRQTLGQGPEFLTYFQNEAQLEKSRLLSDRFSAERPKGSFSTLEIQRTEQGDSAMYLCASSFKTHGGKLFFGSGTQLSVL.

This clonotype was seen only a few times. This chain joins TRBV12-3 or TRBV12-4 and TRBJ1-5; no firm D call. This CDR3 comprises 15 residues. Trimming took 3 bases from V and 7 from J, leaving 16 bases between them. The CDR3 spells CASSLYRGWKQPQHF. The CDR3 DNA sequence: TGTGCCAGCAGTTTGTATCGGGGTTGGAAACAGCCCCAGCATTTT.

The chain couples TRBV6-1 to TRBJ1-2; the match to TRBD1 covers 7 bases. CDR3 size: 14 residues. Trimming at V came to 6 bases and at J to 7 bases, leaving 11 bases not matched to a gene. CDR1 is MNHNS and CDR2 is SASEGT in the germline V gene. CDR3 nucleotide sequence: TGTGCCAGCAGGATTGACAGGGTCTGGCCTGGCTACACCTTC. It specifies CASRIDRVWPGYTF.

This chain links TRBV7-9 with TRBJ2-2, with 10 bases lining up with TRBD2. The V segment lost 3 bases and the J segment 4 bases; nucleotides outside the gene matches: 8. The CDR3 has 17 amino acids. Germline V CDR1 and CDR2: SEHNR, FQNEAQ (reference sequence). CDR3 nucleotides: TGTGCCAGCAGCTTGACCACTAGCGGGGAAAGCACCGGGGAGCTGTTTTTT. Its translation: CASSLTTSGESTGELFF.

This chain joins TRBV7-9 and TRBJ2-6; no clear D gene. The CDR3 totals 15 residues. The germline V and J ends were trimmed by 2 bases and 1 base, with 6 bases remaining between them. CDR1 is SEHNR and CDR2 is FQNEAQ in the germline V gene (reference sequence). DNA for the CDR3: TGTGCCAGCAGCTTATTGTGGTCTGGGGCCAACGTCCTGACTTTC. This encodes CASSLLWSGANVLTF.

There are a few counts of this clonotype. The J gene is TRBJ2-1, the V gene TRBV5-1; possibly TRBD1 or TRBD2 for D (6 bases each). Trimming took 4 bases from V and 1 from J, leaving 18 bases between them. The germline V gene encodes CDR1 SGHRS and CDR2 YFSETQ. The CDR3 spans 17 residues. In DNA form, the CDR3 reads TGCGCCAGCAGCCGGGGGCAGGGGACCAATTCCTACAATGAGCAGTTCTTC. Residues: CASSRGQGTNSYNEQFF.

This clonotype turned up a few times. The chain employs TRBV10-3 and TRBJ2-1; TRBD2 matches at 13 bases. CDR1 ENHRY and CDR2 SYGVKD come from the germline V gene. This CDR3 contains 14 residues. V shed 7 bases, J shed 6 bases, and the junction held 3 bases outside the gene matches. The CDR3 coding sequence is TGTGCCATCAACGGACTAGCGGGAGTCAATGAGCAGTTCTTC. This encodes CAINGLAGVNEQFF.

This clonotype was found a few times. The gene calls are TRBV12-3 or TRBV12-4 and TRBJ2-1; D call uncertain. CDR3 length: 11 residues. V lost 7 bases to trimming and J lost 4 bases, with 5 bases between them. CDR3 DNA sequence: TGTGCCAGCACCGAGTACAATGAGCAGTTCTTC. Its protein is CASTEYNEQFF.

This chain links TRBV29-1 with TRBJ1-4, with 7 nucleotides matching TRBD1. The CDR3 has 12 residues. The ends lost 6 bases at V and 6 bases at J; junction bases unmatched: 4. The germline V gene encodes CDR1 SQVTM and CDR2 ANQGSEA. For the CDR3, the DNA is TGCAGCGTGACAGGGACGGATGAAAAACTGTTTTTT. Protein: CSVTGTDEKLFF.

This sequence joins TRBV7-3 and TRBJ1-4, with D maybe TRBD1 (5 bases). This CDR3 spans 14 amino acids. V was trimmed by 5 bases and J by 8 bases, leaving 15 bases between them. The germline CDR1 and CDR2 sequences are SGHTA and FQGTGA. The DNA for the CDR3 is TGTGCCAGCAGCGCGGACGGAGGGGCGGAAAAACTGTTTTTT. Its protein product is CASSADGGAEKLFF.

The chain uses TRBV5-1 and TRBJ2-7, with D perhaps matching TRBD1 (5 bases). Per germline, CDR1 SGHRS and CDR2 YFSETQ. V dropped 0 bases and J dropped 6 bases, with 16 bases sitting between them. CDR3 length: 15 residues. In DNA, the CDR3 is TGCGCCAGCAGCTTGGTGGGGCTAACGACCACCGAGCAGTACTTC. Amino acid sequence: CASSLVGLTTTEQYF.

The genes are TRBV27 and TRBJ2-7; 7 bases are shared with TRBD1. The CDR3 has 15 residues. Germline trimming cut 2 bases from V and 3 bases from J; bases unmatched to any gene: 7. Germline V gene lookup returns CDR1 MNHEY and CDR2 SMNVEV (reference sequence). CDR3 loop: CASSLKGDRYYEQYF. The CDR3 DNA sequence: TGTGCCAGCAGTTTAAAAGGGGACAGATACTACGAGCAGTACTTC.

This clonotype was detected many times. The chain's CDR3 is CASSSQPTGSEQYF. CDR3 coding DNA: TGTGCCAGCAGCTCACAGCCAACAGGTAGCGAGCAGTACTTC. The chain links TRBV5-5 to TRBJ2-7, with D tentatively TRBD1 (5 bases). CDR1 and CDR2 from the germline V gene are SGHKS and YYEKEE (reference sequence). The CDR3 is 14 residues long. The germline V and J ends were trimmed by 3 bases and 6 bases, with 16 bases remaining between them.

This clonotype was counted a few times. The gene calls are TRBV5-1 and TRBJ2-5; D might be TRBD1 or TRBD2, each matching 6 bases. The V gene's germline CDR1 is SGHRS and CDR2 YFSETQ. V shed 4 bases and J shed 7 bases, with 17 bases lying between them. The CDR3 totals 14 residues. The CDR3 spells CASSPGRQQGTQYF. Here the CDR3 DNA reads TGCGCCAGCAGCCCGGGGAGGCAACAGGGGACCCAGTACTTC.

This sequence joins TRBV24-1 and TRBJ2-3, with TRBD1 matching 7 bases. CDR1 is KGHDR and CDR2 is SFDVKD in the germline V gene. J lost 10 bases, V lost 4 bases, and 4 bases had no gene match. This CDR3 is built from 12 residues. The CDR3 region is CATSDDREAQYF. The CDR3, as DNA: TGTGCCACCAGTGACGACAGGGAAGCGCAGTATTTT.

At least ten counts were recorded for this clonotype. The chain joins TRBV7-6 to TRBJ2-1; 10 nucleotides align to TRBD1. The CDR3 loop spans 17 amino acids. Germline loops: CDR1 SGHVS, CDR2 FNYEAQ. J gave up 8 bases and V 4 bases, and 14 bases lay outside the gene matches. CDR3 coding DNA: TGTGCCAGCAGCTATAGCCGGGACAGGGGCGTTACTTATGAGCAGTTCTTC. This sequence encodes CASSYSRDRGVTYEQFF. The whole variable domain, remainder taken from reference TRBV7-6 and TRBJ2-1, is GAGVSQSPRYKVTKRGQDVALRCDPISGHVSLYWYRQALGQGPEFLTYFNYEAQQDKSGLPNDRFSAERPEGSISTLTIQRTEQRDSAMYRCASSYSRDRGVTYEQFFGPGTRLTVL.

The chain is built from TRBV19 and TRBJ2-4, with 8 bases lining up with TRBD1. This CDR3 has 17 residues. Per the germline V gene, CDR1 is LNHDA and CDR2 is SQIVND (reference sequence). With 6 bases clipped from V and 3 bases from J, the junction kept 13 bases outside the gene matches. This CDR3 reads CASSRPGQVMFKNIQYF. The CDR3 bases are TGTGCCAGTAGCCGACCGGGACAGGTTATGTTCAAAAACATTCAGTACTTC. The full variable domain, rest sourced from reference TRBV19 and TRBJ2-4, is DGGITQSPKYLFRKEGQNVTLSCEQNLNHDAMYWYRQDPGQGLRLIYYSQIVNDFQKGDIAEGYSVSREKKESFPLTVTSAQKNPTAFYLCASSRPGQVMFKNIQYFGAGTRLSVL.

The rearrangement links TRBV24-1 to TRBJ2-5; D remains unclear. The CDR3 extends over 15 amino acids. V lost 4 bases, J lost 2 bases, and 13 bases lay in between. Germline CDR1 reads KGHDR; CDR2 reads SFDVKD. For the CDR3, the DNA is TGTGCCACCAGTGACCCTGGACGGAAGCAAGAGACCCAGTACTTC. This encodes CATSDPGRKQETQYF.

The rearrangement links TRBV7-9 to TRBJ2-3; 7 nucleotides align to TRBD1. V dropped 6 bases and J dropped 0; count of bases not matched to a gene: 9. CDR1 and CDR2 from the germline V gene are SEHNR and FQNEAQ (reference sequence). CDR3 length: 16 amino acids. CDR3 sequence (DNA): TGTGCCAGCAGACAAAGACAGGGTGGGAGCACAGATACGCAGTATTTT. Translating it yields CASRQRQGGSTDTQYF.

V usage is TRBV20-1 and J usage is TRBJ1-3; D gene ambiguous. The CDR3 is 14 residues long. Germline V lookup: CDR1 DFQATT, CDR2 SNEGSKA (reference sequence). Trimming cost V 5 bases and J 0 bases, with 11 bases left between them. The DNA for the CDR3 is TGCAGTGCTGGGCGGGCCCCCTCTGGAAACACCATATATTTT. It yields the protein CSAGRAPSGNTIYF.

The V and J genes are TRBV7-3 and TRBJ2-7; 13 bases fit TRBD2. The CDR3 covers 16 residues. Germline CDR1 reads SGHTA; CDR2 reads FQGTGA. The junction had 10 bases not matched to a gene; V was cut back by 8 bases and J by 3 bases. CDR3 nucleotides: TGTGCCAGCTACCCTGGGACTAGCGGGAAGAACTACGAGCAGTACTTC. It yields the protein CASYPGTSGKNYEQYF.

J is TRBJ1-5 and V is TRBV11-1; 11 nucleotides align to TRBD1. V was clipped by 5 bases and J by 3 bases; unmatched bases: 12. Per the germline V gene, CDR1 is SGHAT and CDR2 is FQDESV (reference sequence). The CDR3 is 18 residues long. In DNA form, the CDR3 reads TGTGCCAGCAGCACGAGCGATTGGACAGGGGGCTACAATCAGCCCCAGCATTTT. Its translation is CASSTSDWTGGYNQPQHF. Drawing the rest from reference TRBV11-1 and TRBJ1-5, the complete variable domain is EAEVAQSPRYKITEKSQAVAFWCDPISGHATLYWYRQILGQGPELLVQFQDESVVDDSQLPKDRFSAERLKGVDSTLKIQPAELGDSAMYLCASSTSDWTGGYNQPQHFGDGTRLSIL.

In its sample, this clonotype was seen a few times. The CDR3: CASSVTKKTAEQFF. Here the CDR3 DNA reads TGTGCCAGCAGTGTGACTAAGAAGACCGCTGAGCAGTTCTTC. The V gene is TRBV12-3 or TRBV12-4, the J gene TRBJ2-1; D may be TRBD2 (5 bases). The V end lost 5 bases, the J end lost 9 bases, and 17 bases lay between the germline ends. This CDR3 comprises 14 residues.

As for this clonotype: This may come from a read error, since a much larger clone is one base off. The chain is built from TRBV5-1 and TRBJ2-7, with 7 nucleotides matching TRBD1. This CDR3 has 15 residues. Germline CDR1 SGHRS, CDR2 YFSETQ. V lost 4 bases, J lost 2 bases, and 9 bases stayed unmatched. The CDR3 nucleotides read TGCGCCAGCAGCAGTATCAGGGGGAACACCTACGAGCAGTACTTC. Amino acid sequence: CASSSIRGNTYEQYF.

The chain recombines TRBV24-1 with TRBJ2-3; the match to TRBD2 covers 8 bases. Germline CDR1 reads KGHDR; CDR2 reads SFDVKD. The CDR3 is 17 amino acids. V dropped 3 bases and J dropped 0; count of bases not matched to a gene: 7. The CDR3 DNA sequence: TGTGCCACCAGTGATGTCAGACTAGCGACAAGCACAGATACGCAGTATTTT. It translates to CATSDVRLATSTDTQYF.